The rows below give T cell receptor beta chains drawn from one sample of a study of Graves' ophthalmopathy and Graves' hyperthyroidism. TCRdb itself ran the multiplex PCR reads through MiXCR, one entry per CDR3 protein. The sample lists over 650,000 distinct CDR3 sequences; approximately 39% were seen once. The sequenced sample was peripheral blood. These receptor sequences come from an adult man with Graves' ophthalmopathy. Each CDR3 is given with its conserved first and last residue. Each record gives: clone size, J gene, V gene, D gene, CDR3 DNA, CDR3 protein. D genes are given only for firm matches. A clone size is listed for some rows: how often the clone was seen (once, few, many), or a class if it is expanded.

>many|TRBJ1-3|TRBV7-2|.
TGTGCCAGTGGGGACTGGCTACCCTCTGGAAACACCATATATTTT
CASGDWLPSGNTIYF
>many|TRBJ1-3|TRBV19|TRBD1
TGTGCCAGTGCCGACAGGGATTACACCATATATTTT
CASADRDYTIYF
>once|TRBJ2-7|TRBV7-2|.
TGTGCCAGCTCACCACCGGGGAGCAGGAGAGACTCCTACGAGCAGTACTTC
CASSPPGSRRDSYEQYF
>many|TRBJ1-2|TRBV5-8|TRBD1
TGTGCCAGCAGCGGGGACAGGGCCGGCTACACCTTC
CASSGDRAGYTF
>.|TRBJ2-2|TRBV7-2|.
TGTGCCAGCAGCTTAACAGGGAGAACCGGGGAGCTGTTTTTT
CASSLTGRTGELFF
>many|TRBJ2-5|TRBV20-1|.
TGCAGTGCTAGGTCCCTAGGGGAGACCCAGTACTTC
CSARSLGETQYF
>many|TRBJ2-5|TRBV7-8|TRBD2
TGTGCCAGCAGCTTTTCCTCTAGCGGGAGGGGAGAGACCCAGTACTTC
CASSFSSSGRGETQYF
>few|TRBJ1-2|TRBV25-1|TRBD1
TGTGCCAGCAGCCAGCTAACCCGGGACAGGGACTATGGCTACACCTTC
CASSQLTRDRDYGYTF
>many|TRBJ2-5|TRBV20-1|.
TGCAGTGCACAGACGGACGGAGAGACCCAGTACTTC
CSAQTDGETQYF
>.|TRBJ2-6|TRBV7-8|TRBD1
TGTGCCAGCAGCTTGGATCCGACAGGGTCGACTGGGGCCAACGTCCTGACTTTC
CASSLDPTGSTGANVLTF
>.|TRBJ1-6|TRBV7-6|.
TGCGCCAGCAGCCAAGGCCCTCCGGCGGTCTCCTATAATTCACCCCTCCACTTT
CASSQGPPAVSYNSPLHF
>many|TRBJ1-5|TRBV15|TRBD1
TGTGCCACCAGCAGCGCTCAGGGGGCCGGGCAGCCCCAGCATTTT
CATSSAQGAGQPQHF
>once|TRBJ1-1|TRBV7-8|.
TGTGCCAGCTCACTACTAGACACCCCCGGAGGAGCTTTCTTT
CASSLLDTPGGAFF
>.|TRBJ1-5|TRBV2|.
TGTGCCACCGGGGGGGCCAGGGGCTATCAGCCCCAGCATTTT
CATGGARGYQPQHF
>many|TRBJ1-3|TRBV27|.
TGTGCCAGCACCGGTCCGGGTAACACCATATATTTT
CASTGPGNTIYF
>.|TRBJ1-5|TRBV7-2|.
TGTGCCAGCAGTTTCTGGGGGGGTAGGAATCAGCCCCAGCATTTT
CASSFWGGRNQPQHF
>many|TRBJ2-5|TRBV9|TRBD1
TGTGCCAGCAGCGTAGTGCAGGGGGCTGGAGAGACCCAGTACTTC
CASSVVQGAGETQYF